Following are 13 T cell receptor beta chains from one sample sequenced in a study of T cell repertoires in cytomegalovirus infection. TCRdb recomputed calls from the reads with MiXCR, one row per CDR3 protein. The repertoire consists of around 630,000 distinct CDR3 sequences, with 24% occurring once and the leading ten covering 6.5% to 10%. The sample consisted of CD8+ T cells from PBMCs. All receptors come from a human donor in good health (CMV status not recorded). Some clones in this sample may be carry-over from other donors' samples.

This clonotype occurred a few times. The chain has TRBV20-1 and TRBJ1-2; 9 bases are a match to TRBD1. V lost 6 bases to trimming and J lost 4 bases; unmatched junction nucleotides: 9. This CDR3 comprises 14 residues. Germline assignment: CDR1 DFQATT and CDR2 SNEGSKA (reference sequence). This chain's CDR3 is CSARGDRDGYGYTF. The CDR3 nucleotides are TGCAGTGCCCGCGGGGACAGGGACGGCTATGGCTACACCTTC.

V gene TRBV7-2 combines with J gene TRBJ2-7; D is perhaps TRBD1 (7 bases). The germline CDR1 and CDR2 sequences are SGHTA and FQGNSA. There are 16 residues in the CDR3. Trimming removed 2 bases at V and 4 bases at J, with 18 bases between. This CDR3 reads CASSLRWQGGVYEQYF. The CDR3 region has the DNA TGTGCCAGCAGCTTAAGATGGCAGGGGGGTGTGTACGAGCAGTACTTC. Using reference TRBV7-2 and TRBJ2-7 for the parts outside the CDR3, the full variable domain is GAGVSQSPSNKVTEKGKDVELRCDPISGHTALYWYRQSLGQGLEFLIYFQGNSAPDKSGLPSDRFSAERTGGSVSTLTIQRTQQEDSAVYLCASSLRWQGGVYEQYFGPGTRLTVT.

The V call is TRBV20-1, the J call TRBJ1-1; tentative D call: TRBD1 (5 bases). The CDR3 has 12 residues. The ends were cut back, 0 bases at V and 5 bases at J, with 7 bases in the middle. CDR1 is DFQATT, CDR2 SNEGSKA, per germline (reference sequence). The CDR3 is CSARDKGTEAFF. The CDR3 DNA follows: TGCAGTGCTAGAGATAAGGGGACTGAAGCTTTCTTT.

Only a few counts were recorded for this clonotype. This chain links TRBV12-3 or TRBV12-4 with TRBJ1-1; 7 bases align to TRBD1. The CDR3 loop spans 15 amino acids. The ends lost 5 bases at V and 5 bases at J; junction bases unmatched: 11. The CDR3 spells CASSHSPTGRTEAFF. The CDR3 bases are TGTGCCAGCAGTCACTCCCCGACAGGGAGGACTGAAGCTTTCTTT.

This chain links TRBV29-1 with TRBJ1-1, with TRBD1 matching 8 bases. Trimming cost V 4 bases and J 5 bases; bases outside gene matches: 12. The CDR3 length is 15 residues. The germline V gene encodes CDR1 SQVTM and CDR2 ANQGSEA. CDR3 nucleotide sequence: TGCAGCGTTGTGGGGACAGGAGGAATGAGTACTGAAGCTTTCTTT. Translation gives CSVVGTGGMSTEAFF.

V usage is TRBV7-4 and J usage is TRBJ1-2; 12 bases match TRBD1. The V segment lost 6 bases and the J segment 6 bases; nucleotides outside the gene matches: 8. This CDR3 contains 15 residues. CDR1 is SGHVT and CDR2 is SQSDAQ in the germline V gene. CDR3 DNA: TGTGCCAGCAGTACCGGGACAGGGGGCCTAAATGGCTACACCTTC. Residues: CASSTGTGGLNGYTF.

Details on this clonotype: This could be a read error, since a much larger clone is one nucleotide away. This chain connects TRBV28 to TRBJ1-5; 10 positions match TRBD1. Germline CDR1 is MDHEN and CDR2 is SYDVKM. This CDR3 comprises 16 residues. This CDR3 is CANSLGRGTGVQPQHF. DNA of the CDR3: TGTGCCAACAGTTTGGGAAGGGGGACAGGGGTTCAGCCCCAGCATTTT.

Comment on this clonotype: A much larger clone lies one base from this, so it may be a read error. The CDR3 bases are TGTGCCAGGATGGGGGACAGGGGGCATAGTGGGAATGAGCAGTTCTTC. This translates into CARMGDRGHSGNEQFF. The J gene is TRBJ2-1, the V gene TRBV2; 12 bases align to TRBD1. The germline gives CDR1 SNHLY, CDR2 FYNNEI. J gave up 7 bases and V 9 bases, and 13 bases lay outside the gene matches. The CDR3 has 16 residues.

This sequence joins TRBV9 and TRBJ2-5; 9 nucleotides agree with TRBD1. CDR1 and CDR2 from the germline V gene are SGDLS and YYNGEE. J was trimmed by 5 bases and V by 4 bases; bases with no gene match: 12. The CDR3 consists of 16 residues. The CDR3: CASSTRGQGTRETQYF. CDR3 nucleotides: TGTGCCAGCAGCACCCGCGGACAGGGGACTCGGGAGACCCAGTACTTC.

The chain recombines TRBV20-1 with TRBJ2-6; no clear D. Germline V gives CDR1 DFQATT, CDR2 SNEGSKA (reference sequence). V lost 0 bases, J lost 0 bases, and 12 bases lay in between. The CDR3 is made up of 17 amino acids. The CDR3 reads CSARDGYTPSGANVLTF. In DNA, the CDR3 is TGCAGTGCTAGAGATGGGTACACCCCCTCTGGGGCCAACGTCCTGACTTTC.

As for this clonotype: A much larger clone sits a single nucleotide away, making a read error possible. The V and J genes are TRBV7-2 and TRBJ2-2; TRBD1 matches at 11 bases. Germline V gene lookup returns CDR1 SGHTA and CDR2 FQGNSA. The CDR3 has 18 amino acids. CDR3 DNA: TGTGCCAGCAGCTTGGTAAACCCTGGACAGGGGGCGACCGGGGATCTGTTTTTT. Amino acid sequence: CASSLVNPGQGATGDLFF. The full variable domain, completed using reference TRBV7-2 and TRBJ2-2, is GAGVSQSPSNKVTEKGKDVELRCDPISGHTALYWYRQSLGQGLEFLIYFQGNSAPDKSGLPSDRFSAERTGGSVSTLTIQRTQQEDSAVYLCASSLVNPGQGATGDLFFGEGSRLTVL.

There are a few counts of this clonotype. The rearrangement joins TRBV20-1 to TRBJ1-5; D unresolved. The CDR3 totals 15 residues. With 6 bases removed from V and 0 bases from J, the gap between germline ends came to 15 bases. CDR1 and CDR2 (germline): DFQATT, SNEGSKA (reference sequence). This chain's CDR3 is CSAPSPVYSNQPQHF. The CDR3 nucleotides are TGCAGTGCCCCCTCGCCAGTCTATAGCAATCAGCCCCAGCATTTT.

Turning to this clonotype: Sequence at one end of the junction differs from germline and may be a read error. CDR3 in amino acids: CVSTPQGFQETQYF. CDR3 DNA: TGTGTCAGCACCCCACAGGGATTCCAAGAGACCCAGTACTTC. The chain has TRBV28 and TRBJ2-5, with D perhaps TRBD1 (6 bases). The CDR3 loop spans 14 amino acids. The germline V gene has CDR1 MDHEN and CDR2 SYDVKM.